This T cell receptor beta chain was identified during a study of cytomegalovirus exposure and HLA in healthy donors. From germline, CDR1 is SGHTA and CDR2 FQGTGA. The CDR3 length is 14 residues. V was pared by 5 bases and J by 4 bases, with 5 bases of the junction left unmatched. PCR primers comprised 60 Vbeta and 13 Jbeta primers. The repertoire was sequenced with immunoSEQ multiplex PCR; TCRdb's copy has only in-frame clones and lacks some. The sample records about 160,000 clones, roughly 80% being singletons. The chain links TRBV7-3 to TRBJ1-2; 9 nucleotides line up with TRBD1. Specimen: PBMCs. The source is a girl aged 10 to 17 in good health and CMV-seropositive. CDR3 DNA sequence: TGTGCCAGCAGCACGGGACAGGGAACCTATGGCTACACCTTC. This sequence encodes CASSTGQGTYGYTF.